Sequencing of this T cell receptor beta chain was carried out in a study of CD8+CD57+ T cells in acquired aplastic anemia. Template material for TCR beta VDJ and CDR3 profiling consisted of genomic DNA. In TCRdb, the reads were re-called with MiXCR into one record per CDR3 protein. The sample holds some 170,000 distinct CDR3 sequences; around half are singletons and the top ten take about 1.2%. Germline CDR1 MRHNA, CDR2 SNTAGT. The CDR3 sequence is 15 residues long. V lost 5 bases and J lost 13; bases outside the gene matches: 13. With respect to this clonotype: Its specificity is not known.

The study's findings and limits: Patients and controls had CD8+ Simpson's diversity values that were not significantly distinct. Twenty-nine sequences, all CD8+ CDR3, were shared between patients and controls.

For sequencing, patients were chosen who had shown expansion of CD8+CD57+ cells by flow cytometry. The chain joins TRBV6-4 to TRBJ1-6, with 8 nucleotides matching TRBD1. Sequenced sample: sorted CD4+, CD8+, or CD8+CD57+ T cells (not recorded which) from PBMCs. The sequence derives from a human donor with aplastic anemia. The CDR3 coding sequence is TGTGCCAGCAGTTCACTCGGACAGGGCCAGTCGCCCCTCCACTTT. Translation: CASSSLGQGQSPLHF.